This T cell receptor (beta chain) was documented in a study of shared clonotypes between healthy human individuals. Free of recent acute infections or vaccinations, the donors were healthy HIV-negative adults. Germline lookup yields CDR1 SGHNT and CDR2 YYREEE (reference sequence). This CDR3 region has 15 residues. Trimming at V came to 2 bases and at J to 7 bases, leaving 6 bases not matched to a gene. Method: immunoSEQ multiplex PCR; TCRdb's copy keeps in-frame clones and lacks some. The data contain a few million clones, roughly 90% of them seen just once; the ten biggest clones take up around 0.38%.

The V and J genes are TRBV5-4 and TRBJ2-7; 13 bases are shared with TRBD2. Sequenced sample: naive CD4+ T cells from PBMCs. Described subset: CD45RA+ positively selected. This clonotype was obtained from a young man in good health. Some clones in this sample may be carry-over from other donors' samples. In nucleotides, the CDR3 is TGTGCCAGCAGCTTACCGGGACTAGCGGGAACTGAGCAGTACTTC. The encoded protein is CASSLPGLAGTEQYF.